The 30 T cell receptor beta chains below come from one sample, sequenced in a study of blood T cell repertoires in COVID-19. The repertoire was sequenced with immunoSEQ multiplex PCR; TCRdb's copy has only in-frame clones and lacks some. This sample has under 300,000 clones; 70% to 90% occur once, and the top ten carry 0.75% to 1%. The specimen was peripheral blood. These receptors were obtained from a woman between 35 and 50 years old who had recovered from COVID-19.

This chain links TRBV11-3 with TRBJ2-5, with a weak D call TRBD2 (6 bases). The CDR3 totals 14 residues. Germline V gene lookup returns CDR1 SGHNT and CDR2 YENEEA. V gave up 5 bases and J gave up 1 base, with 11 bases separating them. The CDR3 sequence is CASSTRGVQETQYF. Written as DNA, the CDR3 is TGTGCCAGCAGCACCCGCGGGGTCCAAGAGACCCAGTACTTC.

The chain joins TRBV5-1 to TRBJ2-3, with D perhaps matching TRBD2 (7 bases). With 2 bases removed from V and 0 bases from J, the gap between germline ends came to 16 bases. Germline V CDR1 and CDR2: SGHRS, YFSETQ. This CDR3 spans 17 amino acids. The CDR3 DNA reads TGCGCCAGCAGCTTTCGTGGGAGGGGGAGCAGCACAGATACGCAGTATTTT. Its translation is CASSFRGRGSSTDTQYF.

In its sample, this clone was seen a few times. This rearrangement joins TRBV6-5 to TRBJ2-7; D possibly corresponds to TRBD2 (5 bases). The CDR3 spans 13 residues. Trimming left V 8 bases short and J 3 bases short, with 14 bases between. Germline-derived CDR1 and CDR2 are MNHEY and SVGAGI. CDR3 in amino acids: CASRRARDYEQYF. CDR3 sequence (DNA): TGTGCCAGCCGACGGGCCCGGGACTACGAGCAGTACTTC.

This chain joins TRBV6-5 and TRBJ1-2, with TRBD1 matching over 9 bases. The germline gives CDR1 MNHEY, CDR2 SVGAGI. The trim removed 6 bases at V and 0 bases at J, leaving 5 bases unmatched. The CDR3 runs 15 residues. The CDR3 protein is CASSVGTGTNYGYTF. The CDR3 bases are TGTGCCAGCAGCGTCGGGACAGGGACTAACTATGGCTACACCTTC.

The chain is built from TRBV5-8 and TRBJ2-1, with 10 bases lining up with TRBD2. Losses at the gene ends were 2 bases for V and 4 bases for J; bases not matched to a gene: 6. The germline V gene has CDR1 SGHTS and CDR2 YDEGEE. The CDR3 totals 16 residues. The CDR3 coding sequence is TGTGCCAGCAGCTTTAGACTAGCGGGCCCTTACAATGAGCAGTTCTTC. It specifies CASSFRLAGPYNEQFF.

V gene TRBV11-2 combines with J gene TRBJ2-1; 7 positions agree with TRBD2. Germline V gives CDR1 SGHAT, CDR2 FQNNGV. The CDR3 has 12 residues. V gave up 5 bases and J gave up 9 bases; unmatched junction bases: 4. In DNA form, the CDR3 reads TGTGCCAGCAGCCGGGAGCGGGGTGAGCAGTTCTTC. Its translation is CASSRERGEQFF.

The chain employs TRBV9 and TRBJ2-6; no clear D. The CDR3 covers 16 residues. Germline V lookup: CDR1 SGDLS, CDR2 YYNGEE. The germline V and J ends were trimmed by 0 bases and 3 bases, with 10 bases remaining between them. The CDR3 sequence is CASSVGPRFGANVLTF. CDR3 nucleotide sequence: TGTGCCAGCAGCGTAGGGCCCCGCTTTGGGGCCAACGTCCTGACTTTC.

The V call is TRBV3-1 (or the pseudogene TRBV3-2), the J call TRBJ1-2; D not resolved. Trimming took 5 bases from V and 3 from J, leaving 7 bases between them. CDR3 length equals 12 residues. Germline values: CDR1 LGHDT, CDR2 YNNKEL (reference sequence). The CDR3 sequence is CASSTVDYGYTF. The CDR3 DNA reads as TGTGCCAGCAGCACAGTGGACTATGGCTACACCTTC.

The CDR3 DNA follows: TGTGCCAGCTCAAGGGACAGGGTCGCTGGCTACACCTTC. Its protein product is CASSRDRVAGYTF. This chain links TRBV12-3 or TRBV12-4 with TRBJ1-2; 9 positions agree with TRBD1. The CDR3 totals 13 residues. The J segment lost 7 bases and the V segment lost 8 bases, leaving 8 bases of the junction unmatched.

The J gene is TRBJ2-5, the V gene TRBV6-5; D call uncertain. There are 14 residues in the CDR3. V lost 0 bases and J 4 bases, leaving 9 bases between the germline ends. Germline assignment: CDR1 MNHEY and CDR2 SVGAGI. CDR3 DNA: TGTGCCAGCAGTTACTCGAGAGCAGGAGAGACCCAGTACTTC. Translation: CASSYSRAGETQYF.

The V and J genes are TRBV5-4 and TRBJ2-1; TRBD1 might be the D (5 bases). CDR1 and CDR2 (germline): SGHNT, YYREEE (reference sequence). Trimming took 2 bases from V and 2 from J, leaving 11 bases between them. The CDR3 has 15 residues. The CDR3 spells CASSFRREPYNEQFF. The CDR3, as DNA: TGTGCCAGCAGCTTCCGCAGGGAACCCTACAATGAGCAGTTCTTC.

The J gene is TRBJ1-6, the V gene TRBV27; D not certain. Trimming shortened V by 0 bases and J by 7 bases, and 4 bases separated the two germline ends. The CDR3 contains 13 residues. Germline V gene lookup returns CDR1 MNHEY and CDR2 SMNVEV (reference sequence). CDR3 sequence reads: CASSLSANSPLHF. CDR3 coding DNA: TGTGCCAGCAGTTTATCGGCCAATTCACCCCTCCACTTT.

The V and J genes are TRBV29-1 and TRBJ2-5, with TRBD2 matching 7 bases. Looked up from germline, CDR1 is SQVTM and CDR2 is ANQGSEA. CDR3 length equals 12 residues. Trimming removed 8 bases from V and 9 bases from J; junction bases left unmatched: 12. DNA of the CDR3: TGCAGCATCACATGGGGGGGGGAGGCCCAGTACTTC. It specifies CSITWGGEAQYF.

The rearrangement joins TRBV6-5 to TRBJ1-2, with 10 bases matching TRBD1. CDR1 is MNHEY, CDR2 SVGAGI, per germline. The CDR3 is 15 amino acids. V shed 7 bases and J 5 bases; nucleotides not matched to a gene: 10. CDR3: CASTPFRDRGYGYTF. The CDR3 DNA reads as TGTGCCAGCACACCGTTTAGGGACAGGGGTTATGGCTACACCTTC.

The chain is built from TRBV4-3 and TRBJ1-2, with D hard to call. The germline V and J ends were trimmed by 0 bases and 4 bases, with 12 bases remaining between them. Germline V gene sequence: CDR1 LGHNA, CDR2 YSLEER. The CDR3 runs to 15 residues. CDR3 loop: CASSQESGYGYGYTF. The CDR3 nucleotides read TGCGCCAGCAGCCAAGAGTCGGGGTACGGCTATGGCTACACCTTC.

This clone was seen a single time. The chain recombines TRBV6-6 with TRBJ2-5; 10 nucleotides align to TRBD1. Germline assignment: CDR1 MNHNY and CDR2 SVGAGI (reference sequence). The CDR3 is made up of 14 amino acids. The trim removed 6 bases at V and 5 bases at J, leaving 6 bases unmatched. CDR3 sequence (DNA): TGTGCCAGCAGGCCGACAGGGGGCAGCGAGACCCAGTACTTC. Amino acids: CASRPTGGSETQYF.

This clone was counted a single time. The chain employs TRBV19 and TRBJ1-1, with D unclear. V lost 8 bases and J lost 1, with 5 bases in between. Germline V lookup: CDR1 LNHDA, CDR2 SQIVND (reference sequence). The CDR3 is made up of 11 amino acids. CDR3: CASQANTEAFF. The CDR3 region has the DNA TGTGCCAGTCAAGCGAACACTGAAGCTTTCTTT.

A single count supports this clone. The CDR3: CSISGTGWNEQFF. The CDR3 nucleotides read TGCAGCATCTCGGGGACAGGGTGGAATGAGCAGTTCTTC. The J gene is TRBJ2-1, the V gene TRBV29-1; TRBD1 aligns across 9 bases. V lost 8 bases, J lost 7 bases, and 9 bases stayed unmatched. The CDR3 runs to 13 residues. Germline V gene sequence: CDR1 SQVTM, CDR2 ANQGSEA.

In its sample, this clone was seen once. The CDR3 region is CASTRGGGRSSYNSPLHF. The CDR3 DNA follows: TGTGCCAGCACCCGGGGGGGAGGCCGGAGCTCCTATAATTCACCCCTCCACTTT. The chain uses TRBV6-9 and TRBJ1-6, with D perhaps matching TRBD1 (5 bases). Per the germline V gene, CDR1 is MNHGY and CDR2 is SVAAGI. The CDR3 spans 18 residues. Between the trimmed V and J ends, which lost 7 bases and 0 bases, there was a span of 19 bases.

V is TRBV7-2 and J is TRBJ1-5; perhaps TRBD1 as D (6 bases). Trimming took 3 bases from V and 6 from J, leaving 9 bases between them. The V gene's germline CDR1 is SGHTA and CDR2 FQGNSA. This CDR3 is built from 13 residues. CDR3 in amino acids: CASSFEGGQPQHF. The CDR3 bases are TGTGCCAGCAGCTTCGAAGGGGGTCAGCCCCAGCATTTT.

The V call is TRBV7-9, the J call TRBJ2-7; 8 bases map to TRBD2. After removal of 7 bases from V and 0 bases from J, the junction contained 2 bases not matched to a gene. The length of the CDR3 is 13 residues. Germline values: CDR1 SEHNR, CDR2 FQNEAQ (reference sequence). This CDR3 reads CASTGGGSYEQYV. The DNA of the CDR3 is TGTGCCAGCACGGGGGGGGGCTCCTACGAGCAGTACGTC.

The chain couples TRBV5-1 to TRBJ2-3; 9 nucleotides agree with TRBD1. J gave up 7 bases and V 5 bases, and 8 bases lay outside the gene matches. The germline V gene has CDR1 SGHRS and CDR2 YFSETQ. The CDR3 sequence is 14 residues long. The CDR3, as DNA: TGCGCCAGCAGTTCCGGGACAGGGCCAAATACGCAGTATTTT. This codes for CASSSGTGPNTQYF.

The chain couples TRBV6-5 to TRBJ1-2, with 12 bases matching TRBD1. CDR3 length equals 16 residues. The J segment lost 4 bases and the V segment lost 2 bases, leaving 5 bases of the junction unmatched. CDR1 and CDR2 from the germline V gene are MNHEY and SVGAGI. CDR3 in amino acids: CASSYGRGQGAYGYTF. CDR3 nucleotides: TGTGCCAGCAGTTACGGCCGGGGACAGGGGGCCTATGGCTACACCTTC.

V usage is TRBV11-2 and J usage is TRBJ1-5, with D possibly TRBD1 on 5 matching bases. Germline lookup yields CDR1 SGHAT and CDR2 FQNNGV. The CDR3 sequence is 15 residues long. Between the trimmed V and J ends, which lost 1 base and 6 bases, there was a span of 13 bases. CDR3 region: CASSLGPSGGQPQHF. The CDR3 region has the DNA TGTGCCAGCAGCTTAGGGCCTTCGGGGGGTCAGCCCCAGCATTTT.

The chain links TRBV18 to TRBJ1-1, with D perhaps TRBD1 (5 bases). CDR1 and CDR2 from the germline V gene are KGHSH and LQKENI. The V gene lost 0 bases and the J gene lost 0 bases, with 11 bases spanning the gap. The CDR3 totals 16 residues. The CDR3 DNA reads as TGTGCCAGCTCACCACCGGGCATACAGGTGAACACTGAAGCTTTCTTT. Translation: CASSPPGIQVNTEAFF.

The chain links TRBV5-4 to TRBJ2-7, with 7 bases identical to TRBD1. The length of the CDR3 is 17 residues. CDR1 is SGHNT, CDR2 YYREEE, per germline (reference sequence). The trim removed 4 bases at V and 3 bases at J, leaving 16 bases unmatched. CDR3 in DNA: TGTGCCAGCAGCCCCAAACCTCCGGGACAGAGAAACTACGAGCAGTACGTC. As protein: CASSPKPPGQRNYEQYV.

This rearrangement joins TRBV19 to TRBJ2-3; D is possibly TRBD2 (5 bases). Germline loops: CDR1 LNHDA, CDR2 SQIVND (reference sequence). V dropped 1 base and J dropped 4 bases, with 9 bases sitting between them. This CDR3 has 14 amino acids. Here the CDR3 reads CASSIGGSADTQYF. Written as DNA, the CDR3 is TGTGCCAGTAGTATAGGTGGGAGTGCAGATACGCAGTATTTT.

V is TRBV13 and J is TRBJ1-6; D is uncertain. The length of the CDR3 is 14 residues. Germline V CDR1 and CDR2: PRHDT, FYEKMQ (reference sequence). With 0 bases removed from V and 14 bases from J, the gap between germline ends came to 14 bases. The CDR3 region is CASSLGGEGRALHF. In DNA, the CDR3 is TGTGCCAGCAGCTTAGGGGGTGAGGGCCGGGCCCTCCACTTT.

V gene TRBV7-9 combines with J gene TRBJ1-6; no definite D call. Trimming stripped 5 bases from V and 9 bases from J, with 23 bases between. Germline V gene data show CDR1 as SEHNR and CDR2 as FQNEAQ (reference sequence). CDR3 length: 17 residues. CDR3 bases: TGTGCCAGCAGCCCCCCCTCCGGACTTTCGTCGATTTCACCCCTCCACTTT. This translates into CASSPPSGLSSISPLHF.

This clone occurred once. The chain uses TRBV9 and TRBJ2-7; weak D call: TRBD2 (6 bases). The CDR3 contains 13 residues. Germline CDR1 and CDR2: SGDLS and YYNGEE. Trimming removed 0 bases at V and 9 bases at J, with 13 bases between. CDR3 coding DNA: TGTGCCAGCAGCGTAGGGGACTCCCGCGGGCAGTACTTC. This translates into CASSVGDSRGQYF.